This T cell receptor (beta chain) was sequenced in a study of cytomegalovirus exposure and HLA in healthy donors. Study-level results: In the 90 to 150 validation repertoires, 85% to 95% of cluster scores exceeded 0, per a later analysis. The authors confirmed in vitro that a few CMV-associated chains were specific for CMV antigens.

Concerning this clone: The antigen is not known.

TCRdb's copy holds only in-frame clones and misses some; the assay was immunoSEQ multiplex PCR. This sample has more than 85,000 clones, with 70% to 90% found just once. V shed 5 bases, J shed 5 bases, and the junction held 10 bases outside the gene matches. The CDR3 sequence is 16 residues long. Germline lookup yields CDR1 SEHNR and CDR2 FQNEAQ (reference sequence). The chain couples TRBV7-9 to TRBJ2-1; 9 bases line up with TRBD1. The TCR sequence derives from a woman aged 18-29 years in good health and CMV-seropositive. Sample: PBMCs. The CDR3 sequence is CASSGPGQGRDNEQFF. The DNA of the CDR3 is TGTGCCAGCAGCGGCCCGGGACAGGGTAGGGACAATGAGCAGTTCTTC.